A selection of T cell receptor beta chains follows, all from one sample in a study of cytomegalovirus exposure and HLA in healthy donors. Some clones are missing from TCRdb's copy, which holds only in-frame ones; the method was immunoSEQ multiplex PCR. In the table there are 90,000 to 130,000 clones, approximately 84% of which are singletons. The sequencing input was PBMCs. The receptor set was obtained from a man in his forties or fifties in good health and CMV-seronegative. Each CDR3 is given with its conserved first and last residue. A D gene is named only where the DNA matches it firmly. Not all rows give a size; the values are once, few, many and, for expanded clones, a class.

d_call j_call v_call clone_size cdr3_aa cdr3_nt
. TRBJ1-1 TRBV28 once CASSLPLTEAFF TGTGCCAGCAGTTTACCTCTCACTGAAGCTTTCTTT
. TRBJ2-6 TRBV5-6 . CASSFRVGAAGANVLTF TGTGCCAGCAGCTTCAGAGTAGGGGCAGCTGGGGCCAACGTCCTGACTTTC
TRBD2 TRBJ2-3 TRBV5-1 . CASGPASGGSTDTQYF TGCGCCAGCGGCCCTGCTAGCGGGGGGAGCACAGATACGCAGTATTTT
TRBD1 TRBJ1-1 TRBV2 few CASILQGTPEAFF TGTGCCAGCATTTTACAGGGGACCCCTGAAGCTTTCTTT
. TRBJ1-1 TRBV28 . CASSLGQGAFF TGTGCCAGCAGTTTAGGCCAGGGAGCTTTCTTT
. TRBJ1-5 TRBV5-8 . CASSLELRQPQHF TGTGCCAGCAGCTTGGAATTGAGGCAGCCCCAGCATTTT
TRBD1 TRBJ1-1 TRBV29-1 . CSVEDRGGGRENTEAFF TGCAGCGTTGAAGATCGTGGAGGGGGCCGGGAGAACACTGAAGCTTTCTTT
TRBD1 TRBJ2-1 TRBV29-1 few CSVGRPGQVSYNEQFF TGCAGCGTCGGAAGACCGGGACAGGTCTCCTACAATGAGCAGTTCTTC
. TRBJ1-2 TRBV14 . CASSQGQGPTLYGYTF TGTGCCAGCAGCCAAGGTCAGGGGCCTACCCTATATGGCTACACCTTC
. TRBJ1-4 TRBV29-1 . CSVEVVGGASTNEKLFF TGCAGCGTTGAAGTTGTTGGGGGGGCCTCAACTAATGAAAAACTGTTTTTT
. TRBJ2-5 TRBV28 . CASSNGHLQETQYF TGTGCCAGCAGTAATGGACATTTACAAGAGACCCAGTACTTC
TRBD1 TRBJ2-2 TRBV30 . CAWRDRGRTTGELFF TGTGCCTGGAGGGACAGGGGGAGGACCACCGGGGAGCTGTTTTTT
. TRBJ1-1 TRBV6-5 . CASRRGTEAFF TGTGCCAGCAGGCGGGGAACTGAAGCTTTCTTT
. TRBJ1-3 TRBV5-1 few CASSSFSGNTIYF TGCGCCAGCAGCTCGTTCTCTGGAAACACCATATATTTT
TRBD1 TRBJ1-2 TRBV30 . CAWADRGVYGYTF TGTGCCTGGGCGGACAGGGGGGTCTATGGCTACACCTTC
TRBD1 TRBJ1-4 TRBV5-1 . CASSLGDSTNEKLFF TGCGCCAGCAGCTTGGGGGACAGCACTAATGAAAAACTGTTTTTT
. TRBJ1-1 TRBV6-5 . CATLRGKNTEAFF TGTGCCACACTGAGAGGCAAAAACACTGAAGCTTTCTTT
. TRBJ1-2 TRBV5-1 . CASSSGGRLYGYTF TGCGCCAGCAGCTCGGGGGGGAGGCTGTATGGCTACACCTTC
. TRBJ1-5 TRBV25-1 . CASSEYGDSNQPQHF TGTGCCAGCAGTGAATACGGGGATAGCAATCAGCCCCAGCATTTT
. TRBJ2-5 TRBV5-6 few CASSQGPGPQYF TGTGCCAGCAGCCAGGGGCCAGGGCCCCAGTACTTC
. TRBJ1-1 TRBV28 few CASTPGGGLLYTEAFF TGTGCCAGCACCCCTGGAGGCGGCCTGCTGTACACTGAAGCTTTCTTT
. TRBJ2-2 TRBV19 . CASRGAANTGELFF TGTGCCAGTAGAGGAGCGGCGAACACCGGGGAGCTGTTTTTT
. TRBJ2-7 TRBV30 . CAWSLFGRLSYEQYF TGTGCCTGGAGTCTTTTTGGGAGATTATCCTACGAGCAGTACTTC
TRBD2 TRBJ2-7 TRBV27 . CASRNSQAGSLQYF TGTGCCAGCAGGAATTCACAAGCGGGAAGTTTGCAGTACTTC
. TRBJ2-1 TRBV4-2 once CASSQVFDPLGRGEQFF TGTGCCAGCAGCCAAGTATTCGACCCTCTCGGGCGGGGTGAGCAGTTCTTC
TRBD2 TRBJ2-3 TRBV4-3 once CASSGQAGSTDTQYF TGCGCCAGCTCTGGGCAAGCGGGGAGCACAGATACGCAGTATTTT
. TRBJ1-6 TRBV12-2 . CASRLARSRQGQNSPLHF TGTGCAAGTCGCTTAGCCCGATCTCGACAGGGTCAAAATTCACCCCTCCACTTT
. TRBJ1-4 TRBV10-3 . CAISKETDNEKLFF TGTGCCATCAGTAAGGAGACGGATAATGAAAAACTGTTTTTT
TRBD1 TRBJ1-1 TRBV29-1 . CSAHRGTEAFF TGCAGCGCACACAGGGGCACTGAAGCTTTCTTT
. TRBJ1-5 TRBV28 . CASTSGAPQPQHF TGTGCCAGTACGTCAGGGGCCCCTCAGCCCCAGCATTTT
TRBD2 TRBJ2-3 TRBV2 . CASSEIRGLEGTDTQYF TGTGCCAGCAGTGAGATCCGGGGACTAGAGGGAACCGATACGCAGTATTTT
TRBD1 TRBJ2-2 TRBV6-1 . CASSGTGEEGELFF TGTGCCAGCAGCGGGACAGGGGAGGAAGGGGAGCTGTTTTTT
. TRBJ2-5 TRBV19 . CASSNFLGRETQYF TGTGCCAGTAGTAACTTTCTAGGGAGAGAGACCCAGTACTTC
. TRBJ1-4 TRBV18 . CASSPPAGVGEKLFF TGTGCCAGCTCACCACCGGCAGGGGTTGGTGAAAAACTGTTTTTT
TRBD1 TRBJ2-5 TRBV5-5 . CASSAGTGKETQYF TGTGCCAGCAGCGCCGGGACAGGGAAAGAGACCCAGTACTTC
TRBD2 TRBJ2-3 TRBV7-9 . CASSLGGRVTDTQYF TGTGCCAGCAGCTTAGGAGGGAGGGTAACAGATACGCAGTATTTT
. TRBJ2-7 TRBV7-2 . CASGSTGTYEQYF TGTGCCAGCGGCTCGACAGGAACCTACGAGCAGTACTTC
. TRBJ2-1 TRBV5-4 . CASSLERDNEQFF TGTGCCAGCAGCTTGGAACGAGACAATGAGCAGTTCTTC
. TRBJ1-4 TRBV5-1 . CASSHQGAGDEKLFF TGCGCCAGCAGCCACCAGGGAGCGGGGGATGAAAAACTGTTTTTT
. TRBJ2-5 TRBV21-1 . CASSKGRARYQETQYF TGTGCCAGCAGCAAAGGACGAGCCAGGTACCAAGAGACCCAGTACTTC
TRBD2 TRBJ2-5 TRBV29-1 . CSGTGGAGETQYF TGCAGCGGGACGGGGGGGGCGGGTGAGACCCAGTACTTC
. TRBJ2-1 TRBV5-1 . CASSLGSSSYNEQFF TGCGCCAGCAGCTTGGGTAGCTCTTCCTACAATGAGCAGTTCTTC
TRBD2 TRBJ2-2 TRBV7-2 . CASSIGGNQRAGELFF TGTGCCAGCAGCATCGGGGGGAATCAGCGGGCCGGGGAGCTGTTTTTT
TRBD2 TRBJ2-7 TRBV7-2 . CASSWTQSGASSYEQYF TGTGCCAGCAGCTGGACTCAGAGCGGGGCGAGCTCCTACGAGCAGTACTTC
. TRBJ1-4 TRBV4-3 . CASSQDGGVAEKLFF TGCGCCAGCAGCCAAGACGGAGGGGTGGCTGAAAAACTGTTTTTT
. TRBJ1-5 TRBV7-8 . CASSLSDSLYQPQHF TGTGCCAGCAGCTTATCTGACAGCCTCTATCAGCCCCAGCATTTT
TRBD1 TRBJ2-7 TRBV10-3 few CAISERDRTYEQYF TGTGCCATCAGTGAGCGGGACAGGACCTACGAGCAGTACTTC
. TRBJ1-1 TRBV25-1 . CASSEWRGMNTEAFF TGTGCCAGCAGTGAATGGAGAGGGATGAACACTGAAGCTTTCTTT